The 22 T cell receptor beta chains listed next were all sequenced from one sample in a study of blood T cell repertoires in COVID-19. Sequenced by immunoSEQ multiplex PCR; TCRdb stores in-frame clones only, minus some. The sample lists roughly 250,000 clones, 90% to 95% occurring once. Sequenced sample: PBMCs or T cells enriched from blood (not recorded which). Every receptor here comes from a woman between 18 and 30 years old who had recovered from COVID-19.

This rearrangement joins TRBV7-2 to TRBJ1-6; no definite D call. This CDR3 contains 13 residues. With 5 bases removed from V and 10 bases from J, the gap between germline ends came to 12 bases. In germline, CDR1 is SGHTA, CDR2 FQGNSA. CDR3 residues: CASSPGTPSPLHF. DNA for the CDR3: TGTGCCAGCAGCCCAGGAACCCCATCACCCCTCCACTTT.

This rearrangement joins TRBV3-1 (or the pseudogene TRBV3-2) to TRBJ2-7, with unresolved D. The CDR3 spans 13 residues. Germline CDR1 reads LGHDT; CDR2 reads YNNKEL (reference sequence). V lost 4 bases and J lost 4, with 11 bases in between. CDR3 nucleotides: TGTGCCAGCAGCCCCCTGGGCAGGTACGAGCAGTACTTC. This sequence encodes CASSPLGRYEQYF.

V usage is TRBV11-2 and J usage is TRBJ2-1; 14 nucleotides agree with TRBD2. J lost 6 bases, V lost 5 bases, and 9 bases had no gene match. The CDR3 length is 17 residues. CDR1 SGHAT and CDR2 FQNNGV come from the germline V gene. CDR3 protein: CASSQRTSGGWGNEQFF. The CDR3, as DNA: TGTGCCAGCAGCCAACGGACTAGCGGGGGGTGGGGCAATGAGCAGTTCTTC.

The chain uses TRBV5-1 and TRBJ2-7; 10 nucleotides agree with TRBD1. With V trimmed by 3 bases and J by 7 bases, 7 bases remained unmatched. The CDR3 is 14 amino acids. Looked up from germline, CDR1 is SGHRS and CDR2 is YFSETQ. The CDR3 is CASSWDRGQGEQYF. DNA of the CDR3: TGCGCCAGCAGCTGGGACAGGGGACAAGGTGAGCAGTACTTC.

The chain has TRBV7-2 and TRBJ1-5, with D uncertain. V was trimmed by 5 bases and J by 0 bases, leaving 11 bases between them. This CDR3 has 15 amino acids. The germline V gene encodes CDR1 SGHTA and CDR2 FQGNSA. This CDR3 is CASSLRTSSNQPQHF. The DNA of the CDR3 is TGTGCCAGCAGCCTTCGGACTTCTAGCAATCAGCCCCAGCATTTT.

The CDR3 loop reads CASSQLYGGLMNTEAFF. DNA of the CDR3: TGTGCCAGCAGCCAATTATACGGGGGTTTGATGAACACTGAAGCTTTCTTT. The chain links TRBV3-1 (or the pseudogene TRBV3-2) to TRBJ1-1; D might be TRBD1 (5 bases). This CDR3 is built from 17 residues. Germline V lookup: CDR1 LGHDT, CDR2 YNNKEL (reference sequence). Trimming stripped 2 bases from V and 0 bases from J, with 16 bases between.

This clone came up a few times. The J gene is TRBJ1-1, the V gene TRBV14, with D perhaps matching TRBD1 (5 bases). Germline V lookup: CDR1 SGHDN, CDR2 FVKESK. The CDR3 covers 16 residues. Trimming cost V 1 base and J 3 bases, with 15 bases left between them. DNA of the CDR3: TGTGCCAGCAGCCAAGGGAGGAGGGGTCGGGACACTGAAGCTTTCTTT. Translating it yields CASSQGRRGRDTEAFF.

The CDR3: CASGEVLRGSGELFF. For the CDR3, the DNA is TGCGCCAGCGGCGAAGTCCTACGGGGGTCCGGGGAGCTGTTTTTT. The chain has TRBV5-1 and TRBJ2-2; TRBD2 might be the D (6 bases). V lost 7 bases and J 6 bases, leaving 19 bases between the germline ends. The CDR3 totals 15 residues. Looked up from germline, CDR1 is SGHRS and CDR2 is YFSETQ.

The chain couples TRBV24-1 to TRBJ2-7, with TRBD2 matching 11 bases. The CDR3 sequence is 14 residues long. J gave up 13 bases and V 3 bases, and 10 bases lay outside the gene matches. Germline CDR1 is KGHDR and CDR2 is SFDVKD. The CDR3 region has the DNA TGTGCCACCAGTGATCAGACTAGCGGGATCTCCTATTACTTC. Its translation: CATSDQTSGISYYF.

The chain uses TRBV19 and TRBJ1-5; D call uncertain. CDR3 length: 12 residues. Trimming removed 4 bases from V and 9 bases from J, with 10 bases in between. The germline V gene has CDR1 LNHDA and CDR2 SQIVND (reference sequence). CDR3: CASSTQAGPQHF. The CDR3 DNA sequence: TGTGCCAGTAGTACGCAGGCCGGGCCCCAGCATTTT.

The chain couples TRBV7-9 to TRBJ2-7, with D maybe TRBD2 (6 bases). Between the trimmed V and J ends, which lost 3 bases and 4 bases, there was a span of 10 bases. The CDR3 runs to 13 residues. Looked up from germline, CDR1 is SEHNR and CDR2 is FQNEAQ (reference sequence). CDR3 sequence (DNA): TGTGCCAGCAGCTTTCCTAGCGCTTACGAGCAGTACTTC. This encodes CASSFPSAYEQYF.

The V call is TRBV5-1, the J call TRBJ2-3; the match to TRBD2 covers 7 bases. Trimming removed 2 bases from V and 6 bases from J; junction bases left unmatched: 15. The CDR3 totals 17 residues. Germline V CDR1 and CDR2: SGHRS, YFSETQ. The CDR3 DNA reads TGCGCCAGCAGCTTAGACCCCCTCGGAGCGGGGTCGGATACGCAGTATTTT. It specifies CASSLDPLGAGSDTQYF.

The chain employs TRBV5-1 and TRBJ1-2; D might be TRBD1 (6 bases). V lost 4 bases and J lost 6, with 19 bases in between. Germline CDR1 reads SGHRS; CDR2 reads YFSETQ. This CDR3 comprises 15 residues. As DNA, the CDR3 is TGCGCCAGCAGCCTTACCAATACAGGGACCCATGGCTACACCTTC. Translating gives CASSLTNTGTHGYTF.

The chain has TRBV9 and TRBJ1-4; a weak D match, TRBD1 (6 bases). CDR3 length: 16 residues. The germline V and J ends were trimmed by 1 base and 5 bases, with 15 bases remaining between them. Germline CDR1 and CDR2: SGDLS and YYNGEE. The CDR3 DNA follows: TGTGCCAGCAGCGTATCGGGACACGGTGAGAATGAAAAACTGTTTTTT. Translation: CASSVSGHGENEKLFF.

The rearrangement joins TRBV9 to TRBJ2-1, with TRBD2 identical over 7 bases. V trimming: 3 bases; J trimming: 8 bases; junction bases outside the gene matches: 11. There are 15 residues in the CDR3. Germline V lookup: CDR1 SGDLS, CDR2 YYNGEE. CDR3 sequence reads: CASSAWGSGRDEQFF. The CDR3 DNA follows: TGTGCCAGCAGCGCCTGGGGTAGCGGGCGGGATGAGCAGTTCTTC.

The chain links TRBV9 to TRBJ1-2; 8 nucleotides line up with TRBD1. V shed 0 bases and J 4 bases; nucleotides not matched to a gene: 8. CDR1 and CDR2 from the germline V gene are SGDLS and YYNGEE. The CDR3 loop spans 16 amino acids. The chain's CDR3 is CASSVGPGQGSYGYTF. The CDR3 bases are TGTGCCAGCAGCGTAGGACCCGGACAGGGAAGCTATGGCTACACCTTC. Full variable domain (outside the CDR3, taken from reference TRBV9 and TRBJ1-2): DSGVTQTPKHLITATGQRVTLRCSPRSGDLSVYWYQQSLDQGLQFLIQYYNGEERAKGNILERFSAQQFPDLHSELNLSSLELGDSALYFCASSVGPGQGSYGYTFGSGTRLTVV.

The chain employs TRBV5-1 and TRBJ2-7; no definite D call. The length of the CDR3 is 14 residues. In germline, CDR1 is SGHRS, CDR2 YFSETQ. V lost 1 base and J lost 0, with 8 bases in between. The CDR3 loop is CASSLIPYSYEQYF. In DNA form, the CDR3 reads TGCGCCAGCAGCTTGATTCCCTACTCCTACGAGCAGTACTTC.

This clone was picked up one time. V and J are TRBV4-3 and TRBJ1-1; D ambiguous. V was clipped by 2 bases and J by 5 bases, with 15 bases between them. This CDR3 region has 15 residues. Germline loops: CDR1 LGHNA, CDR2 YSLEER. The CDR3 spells CASSQRREGGTEAFF. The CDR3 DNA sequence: TGCGCCAGCAGCCAAAGACGGGAGGGAGGAACTGAAGCTTTCTTT.

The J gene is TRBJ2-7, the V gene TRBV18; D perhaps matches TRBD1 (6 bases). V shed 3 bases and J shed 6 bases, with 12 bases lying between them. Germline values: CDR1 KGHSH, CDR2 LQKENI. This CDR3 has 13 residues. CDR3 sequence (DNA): TGTGCCAGCTCACCCAGGACAGAGGGCGAGCAGTACTTC. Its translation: CASSPRTEGEQYF.

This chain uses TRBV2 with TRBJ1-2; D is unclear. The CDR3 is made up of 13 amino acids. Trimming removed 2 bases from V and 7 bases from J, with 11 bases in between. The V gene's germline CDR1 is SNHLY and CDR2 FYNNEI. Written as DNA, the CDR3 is TGTGCCAGCAGTGAACGGGTGATGGCTGGCTACACCTTC. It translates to CASSERVMAGYTF.

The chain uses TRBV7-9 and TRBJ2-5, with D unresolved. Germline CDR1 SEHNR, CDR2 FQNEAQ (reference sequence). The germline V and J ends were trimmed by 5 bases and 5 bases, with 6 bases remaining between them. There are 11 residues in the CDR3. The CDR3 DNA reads TGTGCCAGCAGCCATCCCGAGACCCAGTACTTC. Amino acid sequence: CASSHPETQYF.

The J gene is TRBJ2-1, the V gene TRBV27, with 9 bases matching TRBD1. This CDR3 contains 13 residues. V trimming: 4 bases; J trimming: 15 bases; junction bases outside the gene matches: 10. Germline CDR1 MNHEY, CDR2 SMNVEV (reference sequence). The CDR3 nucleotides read TGTGCCAGCAGTTCACAGCCGGGACAGGGTTTGTTCTTC. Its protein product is CASSSQPGQGLFF.